The subject of this entry is one T cell receptor (beta chain). Losses at the gene ends were 7 bases for V and 5 bases for J; bases not matched to a gene: 10. Germline-derived CDR1 and CDR2 are SGHRS and YFSETQ. CDR3 length equals 15 residues. TCRdb redid the calling of the 5' RACE reads with MiXCR, one entry per CDR3 protein. The sample lists 290,000 or so distinct CDR3 sequences, just under 20% occurring once. The data belong to a study of T-cell memory formation after mild COVID-19. This chain connects TRBV5-1 to TRBJ2-5, with 11 nucleotides matching TRBD2. The clonotype originates from a man younger than 35 who had mild COVID-19 (a few samples of this study predate the infection). Cell type and time point are not known. The sequencing input was PBMCs or a T cell subset sorted from them (not recorded which). In DNA, the CDR3 is TGCGCCAGCGGGGATCTAGCGGGGGGTACGGAGACCCAGTACTTC. This gives the protein CASGDLAGGTETQYF.